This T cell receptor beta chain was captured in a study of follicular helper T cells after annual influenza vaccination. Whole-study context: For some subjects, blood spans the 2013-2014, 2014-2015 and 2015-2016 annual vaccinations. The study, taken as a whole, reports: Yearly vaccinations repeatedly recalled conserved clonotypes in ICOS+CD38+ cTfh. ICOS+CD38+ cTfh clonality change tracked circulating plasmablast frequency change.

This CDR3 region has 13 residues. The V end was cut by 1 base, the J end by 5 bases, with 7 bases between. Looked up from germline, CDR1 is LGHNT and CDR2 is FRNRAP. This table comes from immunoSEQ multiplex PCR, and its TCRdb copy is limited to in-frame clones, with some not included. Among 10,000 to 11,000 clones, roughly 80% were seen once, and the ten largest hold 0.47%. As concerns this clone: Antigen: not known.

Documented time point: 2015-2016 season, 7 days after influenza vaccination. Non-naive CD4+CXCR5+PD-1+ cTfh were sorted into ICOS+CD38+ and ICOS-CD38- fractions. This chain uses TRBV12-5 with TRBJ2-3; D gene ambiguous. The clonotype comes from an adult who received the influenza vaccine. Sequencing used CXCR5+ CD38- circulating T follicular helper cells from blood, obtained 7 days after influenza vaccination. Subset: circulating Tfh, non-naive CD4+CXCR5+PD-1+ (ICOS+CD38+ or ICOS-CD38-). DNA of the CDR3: TGTGCTAGTGGTTTGGCCTCTATAGATACGCAGTATTTT. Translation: CASGLASIDTQYF.